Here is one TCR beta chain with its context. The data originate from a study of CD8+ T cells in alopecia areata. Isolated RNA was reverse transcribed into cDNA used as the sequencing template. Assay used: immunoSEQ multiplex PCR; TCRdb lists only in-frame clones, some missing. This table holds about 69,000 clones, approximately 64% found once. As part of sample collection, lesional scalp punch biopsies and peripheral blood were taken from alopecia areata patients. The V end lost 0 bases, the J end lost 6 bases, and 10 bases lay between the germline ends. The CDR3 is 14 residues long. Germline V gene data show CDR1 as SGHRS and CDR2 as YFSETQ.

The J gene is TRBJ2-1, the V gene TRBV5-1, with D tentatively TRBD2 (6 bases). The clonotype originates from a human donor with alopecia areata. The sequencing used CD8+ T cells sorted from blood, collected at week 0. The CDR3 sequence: CASSLAGVINEQFF. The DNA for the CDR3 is TGCGCCAGCAGCTTGGCGGGAGTAATCAATGAGCAGTTCTTC.